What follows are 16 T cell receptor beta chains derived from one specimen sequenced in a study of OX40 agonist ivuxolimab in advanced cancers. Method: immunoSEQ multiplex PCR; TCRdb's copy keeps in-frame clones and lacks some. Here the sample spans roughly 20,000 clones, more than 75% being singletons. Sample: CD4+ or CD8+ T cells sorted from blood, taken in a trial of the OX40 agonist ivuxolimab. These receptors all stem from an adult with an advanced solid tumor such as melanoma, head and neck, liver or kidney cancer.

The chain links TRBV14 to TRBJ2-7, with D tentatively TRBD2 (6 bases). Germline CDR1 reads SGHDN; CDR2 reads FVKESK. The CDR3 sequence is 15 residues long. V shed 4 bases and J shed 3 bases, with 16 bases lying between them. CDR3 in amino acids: CASSPPGVADYEQYF. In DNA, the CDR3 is TGTGCCAGCAGCCCGCCCGGGGTAGCGGACTACGAGCAGTACTTC.

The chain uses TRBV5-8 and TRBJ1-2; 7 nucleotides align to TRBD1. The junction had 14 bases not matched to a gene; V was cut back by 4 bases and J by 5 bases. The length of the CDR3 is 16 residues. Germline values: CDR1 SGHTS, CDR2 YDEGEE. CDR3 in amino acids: CASSGPMTGTPYGYTF. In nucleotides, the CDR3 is TGTGCCAGCAGCGGACCTATGACAGGGACCCCTTATGGCTACACCTTC.

CDR3 sequence (DNA): TGTGCCAGCAGCCCCACCGGGCCCACAGATACGCAGTATTTT. This codes for CASSPTGPTDTQYF. The gene calls are TRBV5-4 and TRBJ2-3; D remains unclear. This CDR3 region has 14 residues. Germline loops: CDR1 SGHNT, CDR2 YYREEE (reference sequence). The germline V and J ends were trimmed by 4 bases and 2 bases, with 11 bases remaining between them.

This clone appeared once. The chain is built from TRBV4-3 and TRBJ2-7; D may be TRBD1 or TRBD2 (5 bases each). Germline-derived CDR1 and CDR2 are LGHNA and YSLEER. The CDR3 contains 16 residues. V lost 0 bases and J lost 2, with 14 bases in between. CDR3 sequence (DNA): TGCGCCAGCAGCCAAGATCGGTCGGGACCGACCTACGAGCAGTACTTC. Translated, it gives CASSQDRSGPTYEQYF.

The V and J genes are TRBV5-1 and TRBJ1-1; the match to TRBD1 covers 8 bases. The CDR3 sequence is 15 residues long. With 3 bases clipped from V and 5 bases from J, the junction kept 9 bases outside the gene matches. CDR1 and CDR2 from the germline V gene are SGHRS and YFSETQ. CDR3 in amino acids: CASSSRQGLATEAFF. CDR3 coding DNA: TGCGCCAGCAGCTCGCGACAGGGGTTGGCGACTGAAGCTTTCTTT. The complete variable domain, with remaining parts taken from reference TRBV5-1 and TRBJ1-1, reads KAGVTQTPRYLIKTRGQQVTLSCSPISGHRSVSWYQQTPGQGLQFLFEYFSETQRNKGNFPGRFSGRQFSNSRSEMNVSTLELGDSALYLCASSSRQGLATEAFFGQGTRLTVV.

This chain's CDR3 is CASSFRDREGTEAFF. DNA of the CDR3: TGTGCCAGCAGCTTTCGAGACAGGGAGGGCACTGAAGCTTTCTTT. V gene TRBV5-6 combines with J gene TRBJ1-1, with 7 bases identical to TRBD1. V was pared by 2 bases and J by 4 bases, with 8 bases of the junction left unmatched. Per germline, CDR1 SGHDT and CDR2 YYEEEE. CDR3 length: 15 amino acids. The variable domain in full, with the rest retrieved from reference TRBV5-6 and TRBJ1-1, is DAGVTQSPTHLIKTRGQQVTLRCSPKSGHDTVSWYQQALGQGPQFIFQYYEEEERQRGNFPDRFSGHQFPNYSSELNVNALLLGDSALYLCASSFRDREGTEAFFGQGTRLTVV.

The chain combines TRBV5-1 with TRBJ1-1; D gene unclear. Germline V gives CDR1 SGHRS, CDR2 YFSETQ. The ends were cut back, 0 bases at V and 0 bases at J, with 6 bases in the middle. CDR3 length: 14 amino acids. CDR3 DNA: TGCGCCAGCAGCTTGGGCGGATTGAACACTGAAGCTTTCTTT. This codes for CASSLGGLNTEAFF.

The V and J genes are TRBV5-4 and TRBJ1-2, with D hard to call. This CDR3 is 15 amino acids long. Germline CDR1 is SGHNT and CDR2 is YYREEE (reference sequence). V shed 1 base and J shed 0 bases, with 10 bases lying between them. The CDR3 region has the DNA TGTGCCAGCAGCTTGCTGGCCAATTCTAACTATGGCTACACCTTC. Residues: CASSLLANSNYGYTF. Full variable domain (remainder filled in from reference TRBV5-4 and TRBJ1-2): ETGVTQSPTHLIKTRGQQVTLRCSSQSGHNTVSWYQQALGQGPQFIFQYYREEENGRGNFPPRFSGLQFPNYSSELNVNALELDDSALYLCASSLLANSNYGYTFGSGTRLTVV.

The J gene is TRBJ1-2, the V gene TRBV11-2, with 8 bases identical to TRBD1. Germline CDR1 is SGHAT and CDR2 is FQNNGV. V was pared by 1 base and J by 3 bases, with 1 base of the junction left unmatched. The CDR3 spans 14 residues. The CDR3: CASSLVQGDYGYTF. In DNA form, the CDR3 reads TGTGCCAGCAGCTTAGTACAGGGGGACTATGGCTACACCTTC.

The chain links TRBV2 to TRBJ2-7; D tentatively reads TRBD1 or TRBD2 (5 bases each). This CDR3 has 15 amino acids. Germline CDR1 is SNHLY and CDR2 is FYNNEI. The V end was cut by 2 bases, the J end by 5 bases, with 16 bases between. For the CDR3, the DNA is TGTGCCAGCAGTGAATGGGGTCCACGGGACCACGAGCAGTACTTC. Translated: CASSEWGPRDHEQYF.

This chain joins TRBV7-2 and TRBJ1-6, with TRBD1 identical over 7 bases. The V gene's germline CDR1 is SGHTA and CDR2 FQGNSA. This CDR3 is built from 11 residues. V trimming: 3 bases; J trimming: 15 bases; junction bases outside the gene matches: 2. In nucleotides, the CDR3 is TGTGCCAGCAGCTTCCGGGACAGCCTCCACTTT. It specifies CASSFRDSLHF.

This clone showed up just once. The CDR3 loop is CASSKWRRKEYEQYF. CDR3 bases: TGTGCCAGCAGCAAATGGCGCAGGAAAGAATACGAGCAGTACTTC. The chain carries TRBV21-1 and TRBJ2-7; the table's D gene call, TRBD1, was not cross checked with the DNA. TRBV21-1 is given as a pseudogene. The CDR3 loop spans 15 amino acids.

The DNA of the CDR3 is TGTGCCAGCAGCTTAGCGATCAGCGCCTCCTACGAGCAGTACTTC. It codes for CASSLAISASYEQYF. The rearrangement joins TRBV7-6 to TRBJ2-7, with D hard to call. Germline loops: CDR1 SGHVS, CDR2 FNYEAQ. V lost 0 bases and J 0 bases, leaving 9 bases between the germline ends. The CDR3 is 15 residues long. Complete variable domain (other parts from reference TRBV7-6 and TRBJ2-7): GAGVSQSPRYKVTKRGQDVALRCDPISGHVSLYWYRQALGQGPEFLTYFNYEAQQDKSGLPNDRFSAERPEGSISTLTIQRTEQRDSAMYRCASSLAISASYEQYFGPGTRLTVT.

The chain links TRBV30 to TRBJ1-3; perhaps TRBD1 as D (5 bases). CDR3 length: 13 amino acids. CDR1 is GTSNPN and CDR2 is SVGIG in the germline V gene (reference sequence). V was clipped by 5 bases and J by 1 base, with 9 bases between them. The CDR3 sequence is CAWRQGSGNTIYF. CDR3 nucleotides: TGTGCCTGGCGCCAGGGTTCTGGAAACACCATATATTTT.

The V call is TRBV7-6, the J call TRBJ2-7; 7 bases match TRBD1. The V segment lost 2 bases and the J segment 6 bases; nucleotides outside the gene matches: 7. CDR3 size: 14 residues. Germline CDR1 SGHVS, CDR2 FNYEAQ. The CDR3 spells CASSLLTGEPEQYF. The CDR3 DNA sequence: TGTGCCAGCAGCTTACTTACAGGGGAACCCGAGCAGTACTTC.

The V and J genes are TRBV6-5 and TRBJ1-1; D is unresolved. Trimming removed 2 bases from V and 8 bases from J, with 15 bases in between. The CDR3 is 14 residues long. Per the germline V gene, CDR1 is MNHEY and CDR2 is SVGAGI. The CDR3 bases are TGTGCCAGCAGTTACGTCTTAGGTCCAATCGAAGCTTTCTTT. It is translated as CASSYVLGPIEAFF.